This section outlines one T cell receptor (beta chain) sequence together with its context. The antigen is not known. Data came from immunoSEQ multiplex PCR; TCRdb stores just in-frame clones and leaves some out. Found here are about 140,000 clones, about 93% of them singletons; the top ten hold approximately 6.8%. The CDR3 totals 15 residues. The trim removed 0 bases at V and 5 bases at J, leaving 6 bases unmatched. Germline V gives CDR1 SGHRS, CDR2 YFSETQ. This record comes from a study of T cell responses to AZD1222 COVID-19 vaccine. Whole-study results and caveats: Close to half of spike-specific TCRs reportedly recognize unmutated variant regions.

The receptor was derived from an adult who received the AZD1222 COVID-19 vaccine. Sequencing used peripheral blood, obtained 28 days after the second AZD1222 dose. The chain employs TRBV5-1 and TRBJ2-5; 8 bases agree with TRBD2. The CDR3: CASSLGAGVLETQYF. The CDR3 DNA is TGCGCCAGCAGCTTGGGAGCGGGGGTGCTTGAGACCCAGTACTTC. Filled out from reference TRBV5-1 and TRBJ2-5, the complete variable domain reads KAGVTQTPRYLIKTRGQQVTLSCSPISGHRSVSWYQQTPGQGLQFLFEYFSETQRNKGNFPGRFSGRQFSNSRSEMNVSTLELGDSALYLCASSLGAGVLETQYFGPGTRLLVL.